This passage covers 29 T cell receptor beta chains from one sample sequenced in a study of blood T cells in healthy people across ages. A second roughly 6 to 12 cycle PCR used barcoded and J-beta primers. TCRdb analysed the 5' RACE reads with MiXCR anew, one entry per CDR3 protein. The sample contains about 1.4 million distinct CDR3 sequences, 59% of which appear only once. Input material: blood. These receptors came from a man between 18 and 29 years old in good health.

The J gene is TRBJ2-1, the V gene TRBV4-1, with D unresolved. V lost 3 bases and J lost 9, with 6 bases in between. This CDR3 comprises 11 residues. Germline values: CDR1 MGHRA, CDR2 YSYEKL. The CDR3 loop reads CASSQQSEQFF. In DNA, the CDR3 is TGCGCCAGCAGCCAGCAGAGTGAGCAGTTCTTC.

This clonotype was observed a few times. The CDR3 DNA reads TGCGCCAGCAGCCAAGATTCCCGGACTAATCTGTTCTTC. This gives the protein CASSQDSRTNLFF. The gene calls are TRBV4-1 and TRBJ2-1, with D possibly matching TRBD2 (6 bases). CDR1 is MGHRA, CDR2 YSYEKL, per germline. V was trimmed by 0 bases and J by 15 bases, leaving 15 bases between them. The CDR3 sequence is 13 residues long.

The chain employs TRBV29-1 and TRBJ1-2, with 7 bases lining up with TRBD1. The CDR3 consists of 13 residues. J lost 4 bases, V lost 1 base, and 3 bases had no gene match. Germline V gene sequence: CDR1 SQVTM, CDR2 ANQGSEA. CDR3 DNA: TGCAGCGTTGAAGCGAGGGGGCCCTATGGCTACACCTTC. It codes for CSVEARGPYGYTF.

This chain joins TRBV12-5 and TRBJ2-5, with D perhaps TRBD1 or TRBD2 (5 bases each). The ends were cut back, 4 bases at V and 5 bases at J, with 14 bases in the middle. This CDR3 comprises 14 residues. The germline V gene has CDR1 LGHNT and CDR2 FRNRAP. The CDR3 region is CASGSPGPMETQYF. CDR3 DNA sequence: TGTGCTAGTGGTTCACCGGGACCAATGGAGACCCAGTACTTC.

A few counts support this clonotype. The CDR3 coding sequence is TGTGCCACCGGAAAGGTTTACAATGAGCAGTTCTTC. Its protein is CATGKVYNEQFF. The rearrangement uses TRBV6-2 or TRBV6-3 and TRBJ2-1, with D hard to call. The CDR3 sequence is 12 residues long. The germline CDR1 and CDR2 sequences are MNHEY and SVGEGT. V was pared by 10 bases and J by 4 bases, with 11 bases between.

This rearrangement joins TRBV29-1 to TRBJ2-3, with TRBD2 matching over 16 bases. This CDR3 contains 15 residues. Germline CDR1 reads SQVTM; CDR2 reads ANQGSEA. V was pared by 6 bases and J by 5 bases, with 5 bases of the junction left unmatched. CDR3 residues: CSVEGTSGGGDTQYF. In nucleotides, the CDR3 is TGCAGCGTCGAGGGGACTAGCGGGGGGGGAGATACGCAGTATTTT.

The rearrangement joins TRBV12-3 or TRBV12-4 to TRBJ2-7, with 8 bases matching TRBD2. The CDR3 extends over 15 amino acids. The V gene end was trimmed by 7 bases and the J gene end by 0 bases; junction bases not matched to a gene: 8. The CDR3 DNA sequence: TGTGCCAGCAATTGGGGGGGACTAGACTCCTACGAGCAGTACTTC. Its protein product is CASNWGGLDSYEQYF.

In DNA, the CDR3 is TGTGCCAGCAGTGAATTTGCGGGGACAGGGAACAATGAGCAGTTCTTC. Protein sequence: CASSEFAGTGNNEQFF. This sequence joins TRBV6-1 and TRBJ2-1; the match to TRBD1 covers 9 bases. With 2 bases clipped from V and 5 bases from J, the junction kept 7 bases outside the gene matches. CDR1 and CDR2 from the germline V gene are MNHNS and SASEGT. The CDR3 is 16 residues long.

The CDR3 bases are TGTGCCAGCAGCCTAGGTAACGGCGAGCAGTACTTC. Translated, it gives CASSLGNGEQYF. The rearrangement uses TRBV12-3 or TRBV12-4 and TRBJ2-7; no definite D call. V was pared by 6 bases and J by 6 bases, with 12 bases between. This CDR3 comprises 12 residues.

Details on this clonotype: One end of the junction does not line up with germline, which may come from a read error. The V gene is TRBV20-1, the J gene TRBJ1-2, with a weak D call TRBD1 (5 bases). The germline V gene has CDR1 DFQATT and CDR2 SNEGSKA (reference sequence). The CDR3 is 13 amino acids. This CDR3 is CSATYSGDYGCTF. The CDR3 DNA reads TGCAGTGCTACCTACAGCGGGGACTATGGCTGCACCTTC.

This clonotype was detected ten times or more. The J gene is TRBJ2-3, the V gene TRBV7-9; no clear D gene. CDR3 length: 12 amino acids. Germline lookup yields CDR1 SEHNR and CDR2 FQNEAQ (reference sequence). Trimming left V 3 bases short and J 4 bases short, with 5 bases between. The CDR3 nucleotides read TGTGCCAGCAGCTTGTTGTCAGATACGCAGTATTTT. Its protein product is CASSLLSDTQYF. Full variable domain (outside the CDR3, taken from reference TRBV7-9 and TRBJ2-3): DTGVSQNPRHKITKRGQNVTFRCDPISEHNRLYWYRQTLGQGPEFLTYFQNEAQLEKSRLLSDRFSAERPKGSFSTLEIQRTEQGDSAMYLCASSLLSDTQYFGPGTRLTVL.

V is TRBV9 and J is TRBJ1-2, with D unresolved. V shed 6 bases and J shed 0 bases, with 6 bases lying between them. The germline V gene has CDR1 SGDLS and CDR2 YYNGEE. This CDR3 has 12 residues. Written as DNA, the CDR3 is TGTGCCAGCAACAAAGCTAACTATGGCTACACCTTC. Its protein product is CASNKANYGYTF. Variable domain in full (rest from reference TRBV9 and TRBJ1-2): DSGVTQTPKHLITATGQRVTLRCSPRSGDLSVYWYQQSLDQGLQFLIQYYNGEERAKGNILERFSAQQFPDLHSELNLSSLELGDSALYFCASNKANYGYTFGSGTRLTVV.

As for this clonotype: Germline and junction disagree at one end, which may indicate a read error. V gene TRBV4-1 combines with J gene TRBJ1-3; D unresolved. This CDR3 has 12 residues. The germline V gene encodes CDR1 MGHRA and CDR2 YSYEKL. In DNA, the CDR3 is TGCGCCAGCAAAGGGAATGGAAGCACCATATATTTT. As protein: CASKGNGSTIYF.

The V and J genes are TRBV20-1 and TRBJ2-3, with a possible D match to TRBD2 (6 bases). This CDR3 comprises 15 residues. With 4 bases removed from V and 3 bases from J, the gap between germline ends came to 17 bases. Germline V gives CDR1 DFQATT, CDR2 SNEGSKA (reference sequence). The CDR3 coding sequence is TGCAGTGCTACCTTCCGGGGGTATGGGACAGATACGCAGTATTTT. Translation gives CSATFRGYGTDTQYF.

A few counts support this clonotype. The rearrangement joins TRBV18 to TRBJ2-5; a weak D match, TRBD2 (5 bases). V was cut by 6 bases and J by 5 bases, with 16 bases left in between. Germline CDR1 reads KGHSH; CDR2 reads LQKENI. This CDR3 is built from 14 residues. This CDR3 is CASSSRAAGETQYF. CDR3 coding DNA: TGTGCCAGCTCGTCGCGGGCGGCTGGGGAGACCCAGTACTTC. Combining the CDR3 with reference TRBV18 and TRBJ2-5 gives the whole variable domain NAGVMQNPRHLVRRRGQEARLRCSPMKGHSHVYWYRQLPEEGLKFMVYLQKENIIDESGMPKERFSAEFPKEGPSILRIQQVVRGDSAAYFCASSSRAAGETQYFGPGTRLLVL.

The chain links TRBV6-2 or TRBV6-3 to TRBJ1-1; D is undetermined. The CDR3 runs 12 residues. Germline loops: CDR1 MNHEY, CDR2 SVGEGT. V dropped 0 bases and J dropped 11 bases, with 10 bases sitting between them. The CDR3 DNA reads as TGTGCCAGCAGTTACTCGCAGTATGAGGCTTTCTTT. Protein sequence: CASSYSQYEAFF.

This clonotype has only a few counts. V and J are TRBV4-3 and TRBJ2-2; 7 bases fit TRBD1. Germline V CDR1 and CDR2: LGHNA, YSLEER. Trimming removed 0 bases from V and 7 bases from J; junction bases left unmatched: 8. There are 16 residues in the CDR3. The CDR3 sequence is CASSQDGEGGHGELFF. The CDR3 coding sequence is TGCGCCAGCAGCCAAGATGGTGAAGGGGGCCACGGGGAGCTGTTTTTT.

This sequence joins TRBV21-1 and TRBJ2-2. TRBV21-1 is a pseudogene. This CDR3 has 13 residues. The CDR3 sequence is CASSMRPTGELFF. Here the CDR3 DNA reads TGTGCCAGCAGCATGAGACCCACCGGGGAGCTGTTTTTT.

The chain links TRBV2 to TRBJ2-1, with D tentatively TRBD2 (6 bases). V shed 7 bases and J shed 9 bases, with 16 bases lying between them. CDR3 length: 13 residues. Germline V gene sequence: CDR1 SNHLY, CDR2 FYNNEI. CDR3 sequence: CASNGGAYSEQFF. CDR3 in DNA: TGTGCCAGCAACGGCGGGGCTTATAGTGAGCAGTTCTTC. The full variable domain, in which reference TRBV2 and TRBJ2-1 provide the parts outside the CDR3, is EPEVTQTPSHQVTQMGQEVILRCVPISNHLYFYWYRQILGQKVEFLVSFYNNEISEKSEIFDDQFSVERPDGSNFTLKIRSTKLEDSAMYFCASNGGAYSEQFFGPGTRLTVL.

This clonotype was counted a few times. The chain has TRBV12-3 or TRBV12-4 and TRBJ2-1; D uncertain. The CDR3 runs 11 residues. Trimming left V 7 bases short and J 8 bases short, with 9 bases between. CDR3 bases: TGTGCCAGCAAGGGTGTCGATGAGCAGTTCTTC. Its protein product is CASKGVDEQFF.

The chain couples TRBV18 to TRBJ1-2, with D tentatively TRBD1 (5 bases). CDR3 length: 14 amino acids. The germline V gene encodes CDR1 KGHSH and CDR2 LQKENI. Between the trimmed V and J ends, which lost 3 bases and 1 base, there was a span of 9 bases. CDR3 coding DNA: TGTGCCAGCTCACCGACAGCTGATAACTATGGCTACACCTTC. Residues: CASSPTADNYGYTF.

This rearrangement joins TRBV18 to TRBJ2-7; 10 bases agree with TRBD1. The ends lost 3 bases at V and 5 bases at J; junction bases unmatched: 7. Germline-derived CDR1 and CDR2 are KGHSH and LQKENI. This CDR3 is built from 15 residues. CDR3 coding DNA: TGTGCCAGCTCACCCCCCGGGACAGGGGTCCACGAGCAGTACTTC. It translates to CASSPPGTGVHEQYF.

The chain combines TRBV12-3 or TRBV12-4 with TRBJ2-7; 10 bases are shared with TRBD2. CDR3 size: 16 residues. J was trimmed by 0 bases and V by 2 bases; bases with no gene match: 4. This chain's CDR3 is CASSLTRTSGSYEQYF. In DNA, the CDR3 is TGTGCCAGCAGTTTAACCCGGACTAGCGGCTCCTACGAGCAGTACTTC.

On this clonotype itself: At one end, the junction sequence differs from germline, possibly due to a read error. This chain links TRBV12-3 or TRBV12-4 with TRBJ2-7; D gene unclear. CDR3 length: 12 residues. CDR3: CACSSSAYEQYF. In DNA form, the CDR3 reads TGTGCCTGCAGTTCCTCCGCCTACGAGCAGTACTTC.

This sequence joins TRBV20-1 and TRBJ2-5; D unresolved. This CDR3 region has 13 residues. The germline CDR1 and CDR2 sequences are DFQATT and SNEGSKA (reference sequence). V lost 3 bases to trimming and J lost 1 base, with 9 bases between them. CDR3: CSASVTIQETQYF. The CDR3, as DNA: TGCAGTGCTAGCGTGACAATCCAAGAGACCCAGTACTTC.

V is TRBV7-9 and J is TRBJ2-2, with D possibly matching TRBD2 (5 bases). Germline loops: CDR1 SEHNR, CDR2 FQNEAQ (reference sequence). V gave up 5 bases and J gave up 6 bases, with 19 bases separating them. The CDR3 is 16 residues long. The DNA for the CDR3 is TGTGCCAGCAGCCCGAGGGCCCTTCTCGGGTCCGGGGAGCTGTTTTTT. It is translated as CASSPRALLGSGELFF.

The V call is TRBV12-3 or TRBV12-4, the J call TRBJ1-4, with a tentative D call TRBD1 (5 bases). The CDR3 covers 15 residues. V dropped 6 bases and J dropped 1 base, with 12 bases sitting between them. CDR3 nucleotides: TGTGCCAGCAGCCACGGGAGGGGAACTAATGAAAAACTGTTTTTT. Its translation: CASSHGRGTNEKLFF.

This clonotype was seen only a few times. The CDR3 coding sequence is TGTGCCAGCAGCCAAAACGCCGGGACTAGAAGGAAAGAGACCCAGTACTTC. Residues: CASSQNAGTRRKETQYF. The rearrangement joins TRBV3-1 to TRBJ2-5; 8 bases line up with TRBD2. Trimming took 2 bases from V and 3 from J; bases not matched to a gene: 11. Germline values: CDR1 LGHDT, CDR2 YNNKEL (reference sequence). This CDR3 is built from 17 residues.

The V and J genes are TRBV12-3 or TRBV12-4 and TRBJ2-3; D perhaps matches TRBD2 (5 bases). This CDR3 has 11 amino acids. Trimming removed 8 bases from V and 8 bases from J, with 11 bases in between. CDR3: CASSGESTQYF. CDR3 coding DNA: TGTGCCAGCTCTGGGGAGTCTACGCAGTATTTT.